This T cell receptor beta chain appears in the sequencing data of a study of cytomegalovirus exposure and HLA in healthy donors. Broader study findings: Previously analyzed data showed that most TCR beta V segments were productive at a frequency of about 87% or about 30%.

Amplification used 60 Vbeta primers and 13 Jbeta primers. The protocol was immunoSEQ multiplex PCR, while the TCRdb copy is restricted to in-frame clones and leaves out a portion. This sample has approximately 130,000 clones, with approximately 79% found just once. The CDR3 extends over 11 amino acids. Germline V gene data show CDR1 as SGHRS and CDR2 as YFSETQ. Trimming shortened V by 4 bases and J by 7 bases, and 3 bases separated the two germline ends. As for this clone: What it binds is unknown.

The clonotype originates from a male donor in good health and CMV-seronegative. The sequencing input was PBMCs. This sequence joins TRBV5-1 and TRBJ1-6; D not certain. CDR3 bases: TGCGCCAGCAGCATAAATTCACCCCTCCACTTT. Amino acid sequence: CASSINSPLHF.